This is a list of T cell receptor beta chains from one sample in a study of beta chain features in type 1 diabetes. Produced via immunoSEQ multiplex PCR; TCRdb's table is partial and in-frame only. The repertoire consists of some 350,000 clones, with roughly 13% occurring once and the leading ten covering roughly 0.015%. Sequenced input: naive CD4+ T cells from blood. These receptors were obtained from a woman younger than 35 with type 1 diabetes. Both conserved end residues are part of each CDR3. The D gene is left open where the match is weak. Clone size is stated in some rows and not others, as once, few, many or a class when expanded.

- TRBJ2-3 TRBD1 TRBV7-2 TGTGCCAGCACCCGCTCCGGGACAGGGGGCACAGATACGCAGTATTTT CASTRSGTGGTDTQYF
- TRBJ2-7 TRBD2 TRBV4-2 TGTGCCAGCAGCCAAGAAAGCGGGGGCCCCTACGAGCAGTACTTC CASSQESGGPYEQYF
- TRBJ2-3 TRBD1 TRBV19 TGTGCCAGTAGTAAGTCTCAGACAGGGGGCACAGATACGCAGTATTTT CASSKSQTGGTDTQYF
- TRBJ1-2 TRBD1 TRBV12-5 TGTGCTAGTGGTTTGGACGGACAGGGCTTCGGTGGCTACACCTTC CASGLDGQGFGGYTF
few TRBJ1-5 - TRBV20-1 TGCAGTGCGGGTAGGGAGCAGCCCCAGCATTTT CSAGREQPQHF
few TRBJ2-7 - TRBV7-9 TGTGCCAGCAGCAGGGACACCAGCTACGAGCAGTACTTC CASSRDTSYEQYF
- TRBJ2-1 TRBD2 TRBV5-6 TGTGCCAGCAGCTTTCTAGCGGGAGAGGCCCAGTTCTTC CASSFLAGEAQFF
- TRBJ1-2 - TRBV30 TGTGCCTGGAGTGGCGACAGTGGATATGGCTACACCTTC CAWSGDSGYGYTF
few TRBJ2-7 TRBD1 TRBV28 TGTGCCAGCAGTCCCGGGACAGGGATCTACGAGCAGTACTTC CASSPGTGIYEQYF
- TRBJ1-1 - TRBV30 TGTGCCTGGAGCCTATCTTCCCCAGGTGAAGCTTTCTTT CAWSLSSPGEAFF
- TRBJ2-5 - TRBV6-1 TGTGCCAGCAGTGGCTACCGACAAGAGACCCAGTACTTC CASSGYRQETQYF
- TRBJ2-1 TRBD2 TRBV7-2 TGTGCCAGCAACCCGTGGGCGGGAGGCTACAATGAGCAGTTCTTC CASNPWAGGYNEQFF
few TRBJ2-5 - TRBV5-1 TGCGCCAGCAGCCACGGACAGTTTAAAGAGACCCAGTACTTC CASSHGQFKETQYF
few TRBJ1-1 TRBD1 TRBV18 TGTGCCAGCTCACCAACCGGGACAGGGGCGAAGGGTGAAGCTTTCTTT CASSPTGTGAKGEAFF
few TRBJ2-1 TRBD2 TRBV19 TGTGCCAGTAAGAGCGGGAGTGGTTCCTACAATGAGCAGTTCTTC CASKSGSGSYNEQFF
- TRBJ2-5 TRBD1 TRBV5-1 TGCGCCAGCAGCTTGGGGACAGGGCATGTTACCCAGTACTTC CASSLGTGHVTQYF
- TRBJ2-5 - TRBV7-2 TGTGCCAGCAGCTCCTATGGCGGGACCCAGTACTTC CASSSYGGTQYF